The 7 T cell receptor beta chains reported below all come from one sample, sequenced in a study of cytomegalovirus exposure and HLA in healthy donors. This PCR relied on a set of 60 Vbeta primers and 13 Jbeta primers. The method was immunoSEQ multiplex PCR; TCRdb's version includes in-frame clones alone and lacks a portion of them. Among 150,000 to 200,000 clones listed, around three quarters were seen once. Material for sequencing was PBMCs. The receptors were sampled from a young man in good health and CMV-seronegative.

The CDR3 DNA reads TGTGCCAGCAGCTTTGGGGGGGGCGCCAGTCACGAGCAGTACTTC. This sequence encodes CASSFGGGASHEQYF. The V call is TRBV7-2, the J call TRBJ2-7; TRBD2 might be the D (7 bases). CDR1 is SGHTA, CDR2 FQGNSA, per germline. This CDR3 comprises 15 residues. Trimming left V 3 bases short and J 5 bases short, with 17 bases between.

This rearrangement joins TRBV6-1 to TRBJ1-2; maybe TRBD1 (5 bases). The CDR3 runs to 14 residues. The V gene lost 1 base and the J gene lost 4 bases, with 10 bases spanning the gap. Germline CDR1 is MNHNS and CDR2 is SASEGT. The CDR3 region is CASSEGQPLYGYTF. CDR3 nucleotides: TGTGCCAGCAGTGAAGGACAGCCCCTCTATGGCTACACCTTC.

This CDR3 is CASRPGVIGNQPQHF. CDR3 in DNA: TGTGCCAGCAGGCCGGGTGTGATAGGCAATCAGCCCCAGCATTTT. This chain uses TRBV2 with TRBJ1-5; D is uncertain. V was clipped by 6 bases and J by 2 bases, with 14 bases between them. Germline V gene lookup returns CDR1 SNHLY and CDR2 FYNNEI. CDR3 size: 15 residues. The whole variable domain, filled in from reference TRBV2 and TRBJ1-5, reads EPEVTQTPSHQVTQMGQEVILRCVPISNHLYFYWYRQILGQKVEFLVSFYNNEISEKSEIFDDQFSVERPDGSNFTLKIRSTKLEDSAMYFCASRPGVIGNQPQHFGDGTRLSIL.

This sequence joins TRBV29-1 and TRBJ2-5; perhaps TRBD2 as D (5 bases). From germline, CDR1 is SQVTM and CDR2 ANQGSEA. CDR3 length: 13 amino acids. Trimming stripped 3 bases from V and 1 base from J, with 9 bases between. The CDR3 protein is CSVDSGSQETQYF. In nucleotides, the CDR3 is TGCAGCGTTGACTCGGGGTCCCAAGAGACCCAGTACTTC.

The V gene is TRBV27, the J gene TRBJ2-7; 7 nucleotides match TRBD1. From germline, CDR1 is MNHEY and CDR2 SMNVEV (reference sequence). After removal of 8 bases from V and 0 bases from J, the junction contained 1 base not matched to a gene. This CDR3 contains 12 residues. The chain's CDR3 is CASGTVSYEQYF. In DNA form, the CDR3 reads TGTGCCAGCGGGACAGTCTCCTACGAGCAGTACTTC.

The chain combines TRBV5-1 with TRBJ2-3; 10 nucleotides match TRBD2. V shed 4 bases and J 6 bases; nucleotides not matched to a gene: 5. The germline V gene encodes CDR1 SGHRS and CDR2 YFSETQ. The CDR3 spans 14 residues. DNA for the CDR3: TGCGCCAGCAGCCCCAGGACTAGCGGTGATACGCAGTATTTT. Translating it yields CASSPRTSGDTQYF. Full variable domain (remainder filled in from reference TRBV5-1 and TRBJ2-3): KAGVTQTPRYLIKTRGQQVTLSCSPISGHRSVSWYQQTPGQGLQFLFEYFSETQRNKGNFPGRFSGRQFSNSRSEMNVSTLELGDSALYLCASSPRTSGDTQYFGPGTRLTVL.

This rearrangement joins TRBV5-4 to TRBJ1-3, with TRBD1 matching 8 bases. V was pared by 7 bases and J by 6 bases, with 12 bases of the junction left unmatched. The CDR3 contains 15 residues. Germline assignment: CDR1 SGHNT and CDR2 YYREEE (reference sequence). The CDR3 loop reads CASHPPGTGANTIYF. The CDR3 region has the DNA TGTGCCAGCCATCCCCCCGGGACAGGCGCAAACACCATATATTTT.